This T cell receptor beta chain originates from a study of blood T cell repertoires in COVID-19 (dated by TCRdb to about 2020). Broadly, across the study: Samples covering the acute and convalescent phases of COVID-19 were provided by collaborators in the United States, Italy and Spain. The prospective study material was composed of cDNA or gDNA derived from T cells, B-cell-depleted T cells, or PBMCs. Subjects who had been exposed to COVID-19, were actively infected with it, or had recovered from it provided the deeply sampled blood TCRbeta repertoires that made up the dataset. A freely available public database, intended as a resource for researchers studying the immune response to SARS-CoV-2, is where the repertoires were released. The samples were drawn from the first 160 participants of the ongoing ImmuneRACE study and from about 1,200 subjects provided by 6 global collaborators. A de-identified subject ID, COVID-19 status, age in years and sex were almost always included in the sample metadata. Where available, HLA class I and class II types were obtained from metadata supplied by the sample provider rather than from assay-based typing. Results and caveats for the whole study, not just this receptor: The quantity of clinical and demographic metadata differed by source and by participant and was supplied without curation.

In the case of this clone: The specificity of this receptor is unknown. No base qualities exist here, and no much larger clone lies one base off it.

In the prospective study, participants were about 18 to 89 years old, resided in approximately 22 geographic areas of the United States, and were enrolled through a virtual design. Cohort assignment in the prospective study relied on participant-reported clinical history from a screening survey and a study questionnaire. For ImmuneRACE Cohort 3, a participant was defined as recovered based on two consecutive negative NP/OP PCR tests, clearance by a healthcare professional, or resolution of symptoms. Each participant in the prospective study had whole blood, serum and a nasopharyngeal or oropharyngeal swab collected by mobile phlebotomists. Prospective study participants could optionally give additional blood draws and questionnaires over a roughly two-month period. Blood samples from the prospective study were shipped frozen or at room temperature prior to DNA extraction. The immunoSEQ Assay, a bias-controlled multiplex PCR, was used to amplify TCRbeta CDR3 regions from genomic DNA. From the authors' description of their analysis: The number of nucleated cells in each sample was estimated from the amplification of reference gene primers within the assay. To quantify the absolute abundance of each unique TCRbeta CDR3 rearrangement, sequence reads were collapsed and filtered. For each sample, productive Simpson clonality was calculated by taking the square root of Simpson's diversity index across productive rearrangements. TCRdb re-hosts the immuneACCESS table, in-frame sequences only. Its copies lack some clones; in the studies checked, an unresolved V gene accounts for under half of them, and the cause for the rest is not known. Clone size and V and J calls were adopted from that table, with D and trimming inferred from the DNA. The sample data list some 130,000 clones, and about nine tenths of these were observed just once. The ten largest clones represent about 4.1% of the sample.

CDR1 and CDR2 are drawn from the germline V gene: LGHNA, YSLEER. Reading from cysteine to phenylalanine, the CDR3 counts 15 amino acids. The DNA shown is the 45-base CDR3, in frame from base 1. The germline ends are 20 bases apart after V is trimmed by 6 bases and J by 8 bases. This clonotype originated in a man aged 45-60 years who had recovered from COVID-19. Sequenced sample: PBMCs or T cells enriched from blood (not recorded which). The receptor chain draws on TRBV4-3 and TRBJ2-1; TRBD2 is a weak D gene call, 6 bases matching. The DNA reads as follows: TGCGCCAGCAGTAAGACTAGGAGGGCCTCCGATGAGCAGTTCTTC. Its protein reads: CASSKTRRASDEQFF.